These 20 T cell receptor beta chains were all obtained from the same sample, sequenced in a study of beta chain features in type 1 diabetes. Reverse transcribing all isolated RNA meant expressed TCRB transcripts were sequenced. Some clones are missing from TCRdb's copy, which holds only in-frame ones; the method was immunoSEQ multiplex PCR. The profile shows about 930,000 clones, 15% to 20% of them singletons. The sample comprised naive CD4+ T cells from blood. The receptors come from a woman aged 18 to 35 in good health.

V usage is TRBV7-2 and J usage is TRBJ2-4; perhaps TRBD1 as D (5 bases). This CDR3 is built from 16 residues. Germline lookup yields CDR1 SGHTA and CDR2 FQGNSA. Trimming took 4 bases from V and 2 from J, leaving 15 bases between them. CDR3 sequence (DNA): TGTGCCAGCAGCTCGATTGGGGCCGGATCCAAAAACATTCAGTACTTC. Translating it yields CASSSIGAGSKNIQYF.

The chain combines TRBV5-1 with TRBJ2-5, with no clear D. This CDR3 is 14 amino acids long. The V gene lost 0 bases and the J gene lost 4 bases, with 10 bases spanning the gap. The germline CDR1 and CDR2 sequences are SGHRS and YFSETQ. The CDR3 spells CASSLEGWGETQYF. CDR3 bases: TGCGCCAGCAGCTTGGAAGGGTGGGGAGAGACCCAGTACTTC. Based on the CDR3 plus reference TRBV5-1 and TRBJ2-5, the full variable domain is KAGVTQTPRYLIKTRGQQVTLSCSPISGHRSVSWYQQTPGQGLQFLFEYFSETQRNKGNFPGRFSGRQFSNSRSEMNVSTLELGDSALYLCASSLEGWGETQYFGPGTRLLVL.

This clone was observed a handful of times. This chain links TRBV7-8 with TRBJ1-1; TRBD1 might be the D (5 bases). The V gene lost 5 bases and the J gene lost 4 bases, with 20 bases spanning the gap. The length of the CDR3 is 16 residues. CDR1 and CDR2 from the germline V gene are SGHVS and FQNEAQ. The CDR3 region has the DNA TGTGCCAGCAGCCCAACTTCCGGGACTCCCAGCACTGAAGCTTTCTTT. It is translated as CASSPTSGTPSTEAFF.

This clone was found a few times. The J gene is TRBJ2-4, the V gene TRBV7-2, with unresolved D. Germline CDR1 reads SGHTA; CDR2 reads FQGNSA. V lost 3 bases, J lost 0 bases, and 9 bases lay in between. This CDR3 spans 15 amino acids. This CDR3 reads CASSFPRIAKNIQYF. DNA for the CDR3: TGTGCCAGCAGCTTCCCGAGAATAGCCAAAAACATTCAGTACTTC.

There are a few counts of this clone. This chain connects TRBV6-6 to TRBJ2-7; the D gene is possibly TRBD1 (7 bases). The CDR3 has 15 residues. The V gene's germline CDR1 is MNHNY and CDR2 SVGAGI (reference sequence). The V gene lost 2 bases and the J gene lost 6 bases, with 17 bases spanning the gap. CDR3 coding DNA: TGTGCCAGCAGTTACGGGACAGTTCTGGGGGGCGAGCAGTACTTC. Translated: CASSYGTVLGGEQYF.

This clone was seen a few times. The chain combines TRBV2 with TRBJ2-5, with TRBD2 matching 7 bases. The CDR3 totals 13 residues. Trimming cost V 8 bases and J 11 bases; bases outside gene matches: 14. Looked up from germline, CDR1 is SNHLY and CDR2 is FYNNEI. CDR3 sequence reads: CASLREIRLEQYF. CDR3 nucleotide sequence: TGTGCCAGCTTGCGGGAGATCCGTCTAGAGCAGTACTTC. Supplemented by reference TRBV2 and TRBJ2-5, the full variable domain reads EPEVTQTPSHQVTQMGQEVILRCVPISNHLYFYWYRQILGQKVEFLVSFYNNEISEKSEIFDDQFSVERPDGSNFTLKIRSTKLEDSAMYFCASLREIRLEQYFGPGTRLLVL.

The CDR3 protein is CASSQGFNYQETQYF. CDR3 DNA sequence: TGCGCCAGCAGCCAAGGGTTTAACTACCAAGAGACCCAGTACTTC. V and J are TRBV4-3 and TRBJ2-5; D remains unclear. The ends were cut back, 1 base at V and 0 bases at J, with 9 bases in the middle. The CDR3 runs 15 residues. From germline, CDR1 is LGHNA and CDR2 YSLEER.

This chain uses TRBV11-2 with TRBJ2-1, with 11 bases identical to TRBD2. Per the germline V gene, CDR1 is SGHAT and CDR2 is FQNNGV. V lost 10 bases, J lost 6 bases, and 8 bases stayed unmatched. The CDR3 consists of 14 residues. CDR3 region: CAIDSGRAFNEQFF. The CDR3, as DNA: TGTGCCATAGATAGCGGGAGGGCCTTCAATGAGCAGTTCTTC.

The rearrangement joins TRBV2 to TRBJ1-1, with 7 bases fitting TRBD1. Trimming removed 8 bases from V and 4 bases from J; junction bases left unmatched: 7. Germline assignment: CDR1 SNHLY and CDR2 FYNNEI. This CDR3 is 13 amino acids long. DNA for the CDR3: TGTGCCAGCGGAGACAGGGTCGGCACTGAAGCTTTCTTT. It specifies CASGDRVGTEAFF.

The chain uses TRBV6-1 and TRBJ2-7; D is perhaps TRBD1 (6 bases). This CDR3 is 12 amino acids long. Germline V gene data show CDR1 as MNHNS and CDR2 as SASEGT. The V end was cut by 7 bases, the J end by 2 bases, with 9 bases between. CDR3 protein: CASTQGTYEQYF. DNA for the CDR3: TGTGCCAGCACACAGGGTACCTACGAGCAGTACTTC.

The rearrangement uses TRBV4-1 and TRBJ2-1, with a weak D call TRBD1 (5 bases). Germline lookup yields CDR1 MGHRA and CDR2 YSYEKL. This CDR3 has 14 residues. Trimming cost V 6 bases and J 6 bases, with 15 bases left between them. CDR3 residues: CASRPLGRGNEQFF. Written as DNA, the CDR3 is TGCGCCAGCAGACCCCTGGGGCGCGGCAATGAGCAGTTCTTC.

This clone was counted between two and nine times. This sequence joins TRBV10-3 and TRBJ1-1; TRBD1 matches at 7 bases. This CDR3 is 17 amino acids long. The junction had 15 bases not matched to a gene; V was cut back by 8 bases and J by 0 bases. Per germline, CDR1 ENHRY and CDR2 SYGVKD. The CDR3 reads CAIRRAQGEGLNTEAFF. The CDR3 nucleotides read TGTGCCATCCGCCGCGCTCAGGGGGAGGGCTTGAACACTGAAGCTTTCTTT.

In this sample, this clone turned up a few times. The chain has TRBV9 and TRBJ2-2, with D uncertain. The CDR3 length is 15 residues. Per germline, CDR1 SGDLS and CDR2 YYNGEE. V gave up 4 bases and J gave up 0 bases, with 10 bases separating them. The CDR3 loop is CASSPTIANTGELFF. CDR3 sequence (DNA): TGTGCCAGCAGCCCAACGATAGCGAACACCGGGGAGCTGTTTTTT.

This chain uses TRBV5-6 with TRBJ2-3, with no clear D. The ends were cut back, 4 bases at V and 5 bases at J, with 2 bases in the middle. CDR1 and CDR2 (germline): SGHDT, YYEEEE. CDR3 size: 10 residues. In nucleotides, the CDR3 is TGTGCCAGCAGCGGAGATACGCAGTATTTT. It encodes CASSGDTQYF.

This rearrangement joins TRBV2 to TRBJ1-4, with D possibly being TRBD1 (5 bases). From germline, CDR1 is SNHLY and CDR2 FYNNEI. There are 15 residues in the CDR3. Trimming cost V 6 bases and J 5 bases, with 16 bases left between them. CDR3 bases: TGTGCCAGCAGACCCTCGGGACGGGGAAATGAAAAACTGTTTTTT. Encoded protein: CASRPSGRGNEKLFF.

This chain connects TRBV27 to TRBJ2-3; D not certain. V lost 3 bases and J lost 1, with 14 bases in between. The CDR3 is 16 residues long. The germline V gene has CDR1 MNHEY and CDR2 SMNVEV (reference sequence). The CDR3 protein is CASSFGGTVGTDTQYF. CDR3 sequence (DNA): TGTGCCAGCAGTTTTGGTGGTACAGTCGGCACAGATACGCAGTATTTT.

This sequence joins TRBV10-3 and TRBJ2-3, with TRBD2 matching 9 bases. Unmatched junction bases numbered 6, after V lost 2 bases and J lost 6 bases. CDR1 is ENHRY, CDR2 SYGVKD, per germline. The CDR3 length is 15 residues. CDR3 residues: CAISEPGLARDTQYF. The CDR3 coding sequence is TGTGCCATCAGTGAGCCGGGACTAGCAAGGGATACGCAGTATTTT.

This rearrangement joins TRBV11-3 to TRBJ2-2; the D is unclear. The CDR3 extends over 12 amino acids. Germline lookup yields CDR1 SGHNT and CDR2 YENEEA. The V and J ends lost 2 bases and 6 bases respectively, with 4 bases between them. The CDR3 spells CASSLLAGELFF. CDR3 sequence (DNA): TGTGCCAGCAGCTTATTAGCCGGGGAGCTGTTTTTT.

The chain recombines TRBV28 with TRBJ1-1; 8 bases map to TRBD1. Germline V gene data show CDR1 as MDHEN and CDR2 as SYDVKM. The CDR3 consists of 15 residues. V shed 5 bases and J 3 bases; nucleotides not matched to a gene: 8. CDR3 amino acids: CASSPQGGAYTEAFF. As DNA, the CDR3 is TGTGCCAGCAGTCCACAGGGGGGGGCTTACACTGAAGCTTTCTTT.

The J gene is TRBJ1-2, the V gene TRBV6-5; TRBD1 is a possible D gene (5 bases). The ends were cut back, 2 bases at V and 4 bases at J, with 11 bases in the middle. The V gene's germline CDR1 is MNHEY and CDR2 SVGAGI. This CDR3 has 14 amino acids. The DNA of the CDR3 is TGTGCCAGCAGTTACGTGGGGCCCAGCTATGGCTACACCTTC. As protein: CASSYVGPSYGYTF.